A single sample is the source of the 5 T cell receptor beta chains below, sequenced in a study of vaccination and CD4 T cells after COVID-19. Cultured CD4+ T-cell DNA underwent Oncomine TCR Beta short-read sequencing. TCRdb re-called the PCR reads through MiXCR, storing one row per CDR3 protein. The sample lists about 20,000 distinct CDR3 sequences, approximately 27% occurring once. Treatment indicated: 10-day PBMC culture with coronavirus spike peptide pools or control peptides (ViraFEST assay). These TCRs are of unknown antigen specificity. The specimen sequenced was cultured CD4+ T cells from blood. These receptors were collected from a human donor with COVID-19.

This clonotype has more than one count but fewer than ten. The chain uses TRBV7-2 and TRBJ2-5; 10 bases agree with TRBD2. The germline V gene has CDR1 SGHTA and CDR2 FQGNSA. This CDR3 has 15 residues. The ends lost 2 bases at V and 10 bases at J; junction bases unmatched: 10. The CDR3 DNA is TGTGCCAGCAGCTTAAAGCGGGGGGGCGGTTCAGACCAGTACTTC. It is translated as CASSLKRGGGSDQYF.

This clonotype was seen a handful of times. The rearrangement links TRBV7-2 to TRBJ2-7; D not certain. Germline CDR1 and CDR2: SGHTA and FQGNSA. The CDR3 totals 12 residues. V lost 6 bases to trimming and J lost 0 bases, with 6 bases between them. The CDR3 spells CASSPNSYEQYF. The CDR3 DNA reads as TGTGCCAGCAGTCCGAACTCCTACGAGCAGTACTTC.

The rearrangement uses TRBV19 and TRBJ2-5, with D possibly matching TRBD2 (6 bases). Trimming took 5 bases from V and 4 from J, leaving 11 bases between them. The CDR3 length is 13 residues. From germline, CDR1 is LNHDA and CDR2 SQIVND (reference sequence). The CDR3 nucleotides are TGTGCCAGTAGTGGGAGGCGCCGAGAGACCCAGTACTTC. Translating it yields CASSGRRRETQYF.

This clonotype was picked up a small number of times. V and J are TRBV6-1 and TRBJ1-1; maybe TRBD1 (5 bases). Trimming removed 5 bases from V and 6 bases from J, with 16 bases in between. The CDR3 is 14 amino acids. Germline V gives CDR1 MNHNS, CDR2 SASEGT. This CDR3 is CASSTREGTAEAFF. The DNA of the CDR3 is TGTGCCAGCAGTACCAGGGAGGGGACGGCTGAAGCTTTCTTT.

The rearrangement uses TRBV19 and TRBJ2-2; 7 nucleotides line up with TRBD1. Trimming took 3 bases from V and 0 from J; bases not matched to a gene: 7. The length of the CDR3 is 17 residues. Germline V gene lookup returns CDR1 LNHDA and CDR2 SQIVND (reference sequence). The CDR3 reads CASSIDGQGANTGELFF. The CDR3 DNA reads as TGTGCCAGTAGTATCGACGGTCAGGGGGCGAACACCGGGGAGCTGTTTTTT.